The rows below give T cell receptor beta chains drawn from one sample of a study of blood T cell repertoires in COVID-19. Here immunoSEQ multiplex PCR was the method, and the copy in TCRdb shows in-frame clones only, minus some. Of roughly 130,000 clones in the sample, approximately 80% were seen once. Source material: peripheral blood. The receptors were gathered from an elderly woman with acute or convalescent COVID-19. The CDR3 runs from the conserved cysteine through the conserved F or W. A D gene is named only where the DNA matches it firmly. Clone size, where shown, is once, few, many, or a class for clones that have expanded.

v_gene,j_gene,abundance,d_gene,CDR3aa,CDR3nt
TRBV5-1,TRBJ1-1,NA,TRBD1,CASSPWTGGRITEAFF,TGCGCCAGCAGCCCATGGACAGGGGGAAGGATCACTGAAGCTTTCTTT
TRBV6-5,TRBJ2-2,NA,TRBD2,CASRRGVGGELFF,TGTGCCAGCAGGCGGGGGGTAGGCGGGGAGCTGTTTTTT
TRBV6-5,TRBJ1-3,NA,NA,CATLPYIYSGNTIYF,TGTGCCACCCTCCCGTACATATACTCTGGAAACACCATATATTTT
TRBV7-2,TRBJ2-7,NA,TRBD2,CASSLFGLAPYEQYF,TGTGCCAGCAGCTTATTCGGACTAGCGCCCTACGAGCAGTACTTC
TRBV19,TRBJ2-1,NA,NA,CASSVLGVNEQFF,TGTGCCAGTAGTGTCCTAGGGGTCAATGAGCAGTTCTTC
TRBV4-3,TRBJ2-2,NA,NA,CASSQSEATGELFF,TGCGCCAGCAGCCAAAGCGAGGCGACCGGGGAGCTGTTTTTT
TRBV5-8,TRBJ1-1,NA,NA,CASRPEGRAMNTEAFF,TGTGCCAGCAGACCCGAGGGTAGGGCGATGAACACTGAAGCTTTCTTT
TRBV9,TRBJ2-2,NA,TRBD1,CASSLSIGQGNTGELFF,TGTGCCAGCAGCCTCTCGATTGGACAGGGGAATACCGGGGAGCTGTTTTTT
TRBV19,TRBJ1-2,NA,TRBD1,CASRGIEGQTNYGYTF,TGTGCCAGTAGGGGAATCGAGGGACAGACTAACTATGGCTACACCTTC
TRBV27,TRBJ1-4,once,NA,CASSLRGGLIEKLFF,TGTGCCAGCAGTTTAAGGGGGGGCCTGATAGAAAAACTGTTTTTT
TRBV5-4,TRBJ1-4,NA,TRBD1,CASSLVTGQGDEKLFF,TGTGCCAGCAGCTTGGTTACGGGACAGGGTGATGAAAAACTGTTTTTT
TRBV24-1,TRBJ2-2,few,TRBD2,CATSPGGSSGELFF,TGTGCCACCAGCCCCGGGGGGAGCTCCGGGGAGCTGTTTTTT
TRBV20-1,TRBJ2-7,NA,NA,CSARLSLLF,TGCAGTGCTAGATTATCGTTGTTGTTC
TRBV19,TRBJ2-7,NA,NA,CASGSRNRPWEQYF,TGTGCCAGTGGATCCAGAAACAGACCGTGGGAGCAGTACTTC
TRBV4-1,TRBJ1-1,NA,NA,CASSQGGTTEAFF,TGCGCCAGCAGCCAAGGGGGCACCACTGAAGCTTTCTTT
TRBV7-3,TRBJ2-7,NA,NA,CASSLTARYEQYF,TGTGCCAGCAGCTTAACGGCTAGGTACGAGCAGTACTTC
TRBV5-1,TRBJ2-4,NA,NA,CASSLDRVGNIQYF,TGCGCCAGCAGCTTGGACAGGGTAGGGAACATTCAGTACTTC
TRBV7-3,TRBJ2-1,once,TRBD2,CASSSGLAGSPDNEQFF,TGTGCCAGCAGCTCGGGACTAGCGGGGTCGCCCGACAATGAGCAGTTCTTC